The source of this TCR beta chain is a study of T cell repertoires in cytomegalovirus infection. About the research overall: It can be stated that public TCR beta signatures indicated CMV infection as well as a matching HLA type.

For this clonotype: Its antigen is currently unknown.

Germline V lookup: CDR1 MGHRA, CDR2 YSYEKL. The CDR3 is made up of 17 amino acids. V lost 2 bases to trimming and J lost 0 bases, with 17 bases between them. TCRdb reanalysed the reads using MiXCR and keeps one entry per CDR3 protein. The table shows some 700,000 distinct CDR3 sequences, with around a third occurring only once. The TCR was taken from a human donor in good health (CMV status not recorded). Some clones in this sample may be carry-over from other donors' samples. The genes are TRBV4-1 and TRBJ2-7; D is possibly TRBD2 (6 bases). The sample in question was cultured PBMCs, obtained from culture after CMV antigen stimulation. In DNA form, the CDR3 reads TGCGCCAGCAGCCAAACGGGACTCCATCGGGACTCCTACGAGCAGTACTTC. Protein sequence: CASSQTGLHRDSYEQYF.